The subject of this entry is one TCR beta chain. The antigen remains undetermined. The germline gives CDR1 DFQATT, CDR2 SNEGSKA (reference sequence). This CDR3 has 14 amino acids. J was trimmed by 5 bases and V by 7 bases; bases with no gene match: 11. The sample is drawn from a study of T cell repertoires in cytomegalovirus infection. Study-level background: Selected CMV epitopes included recently identified HLA-C-restricted ones as well as well-studied HLA-B-restricted ones. The public TCR beta signatures pointed to both CMV infection and matching HLA type. General observations from the study: CMV-specific TCR beta clonotypes restricted by HLA-C were the ones dominating the ex vivo response. Cumulated frequencies of public TCR beta families served to identify carriers of CMV plus the relevant HLA.

TCRdb recomputed calls from the reads with MiXCR, one row per CDR3 protein. The table includes roughly 920,000 distinct CDR3 sequences, 31% detected once. Sample: cultured CD8+ T cells from PBMCs, taken from culture after CMV antigen stimulation. The V gene is TRBV20-1, the J gene TRBJ2-3, with 8 bases matching TRBD2. This TCR derives from a human donor in good health (CMV status not recorded). Some clones in this sample may be carry-over from other donors' samples. The CDR3 coding sequence is TGCAGTGTACCCTCGGGGGGGTTCGGAGATACGCAGTATTTT. Its protein product is CSVPSGGFGDTQYF.